This section outlines one T cell receptor (beta chain) sequence together with its context. The sample originates from a study of blood T cell repertoires in COVID-19. Study-level background: In each case, the material was cDNA or gDNA derived from T cells, B-cell-depleted T cells, or PBMCs.

The CDR3 length is 15 residues. Germline V gene sequence: CDR1 SGHTA, CDR2 FQGNSA. V was pared by 5 bases and J by 2 bases, with 9 bases of the junction left unmatched. Patients of the Seattle cohort, enrolled during active infection, were followed longitudinally. Measured with immunoSEQ multiplex PCR; TCRdb has only the in-frame clones, and not every one. Among 250,000 to 300,000 clones listed, less than 90% were seen once. V is TRBV7-2 and J is TRBJ2-7; 7 bases align to TRBD1. Material for sequencing was peripheral blood. The TCR sequence derives from a woman aged 25 to 45 with COVID-19, enrolled during active disease. In DNA form, the CDR3 reads TGTGCCAGCAGCCCCCGAGGGGGCGGAGCCTACGAGCAGTACTTC. Translation: CASSPRGGGAYEQYF.